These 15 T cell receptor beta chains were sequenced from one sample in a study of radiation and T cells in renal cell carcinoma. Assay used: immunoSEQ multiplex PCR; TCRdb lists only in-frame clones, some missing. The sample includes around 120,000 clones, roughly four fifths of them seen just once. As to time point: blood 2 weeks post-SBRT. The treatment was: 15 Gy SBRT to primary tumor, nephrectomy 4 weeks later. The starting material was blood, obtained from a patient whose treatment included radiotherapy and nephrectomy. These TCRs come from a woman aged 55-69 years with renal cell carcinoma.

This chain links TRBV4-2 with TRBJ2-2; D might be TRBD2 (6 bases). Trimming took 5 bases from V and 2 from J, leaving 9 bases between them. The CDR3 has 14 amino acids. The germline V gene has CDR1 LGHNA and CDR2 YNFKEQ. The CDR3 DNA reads TGTGCCAGCAGCGATAGCGGAAACACCGGGGAGCTGTTTTTT. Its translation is CASSDSGNTGELFF.

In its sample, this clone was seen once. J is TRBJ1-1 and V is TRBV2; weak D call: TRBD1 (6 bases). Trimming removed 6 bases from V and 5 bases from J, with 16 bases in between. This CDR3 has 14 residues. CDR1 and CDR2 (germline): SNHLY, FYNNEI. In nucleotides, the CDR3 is TGTGCCAGCAGAGACGGGGGGCTTGGAACTGAAGCTTTCTTT. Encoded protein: CASRDGGLGTEAFF.

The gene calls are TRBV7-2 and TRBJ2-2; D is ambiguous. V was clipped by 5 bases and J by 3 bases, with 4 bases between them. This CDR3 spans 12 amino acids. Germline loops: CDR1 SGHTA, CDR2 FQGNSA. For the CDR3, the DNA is TGTGCCAGCAGCCCCTACACCGGGGAGCTGTTTTTT. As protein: CASSPYTGELFF. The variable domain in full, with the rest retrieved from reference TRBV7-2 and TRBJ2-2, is GAGVSQSPSNKVTEKGKDVELRCDPISGHTALYWYRQSLGQGLEFLIYFQGNSAPDKSGLPSDRFSAERTGGSVSTLTIQRTQQEDSAVYLCASSPYTGELFFGEGSRLTVL.

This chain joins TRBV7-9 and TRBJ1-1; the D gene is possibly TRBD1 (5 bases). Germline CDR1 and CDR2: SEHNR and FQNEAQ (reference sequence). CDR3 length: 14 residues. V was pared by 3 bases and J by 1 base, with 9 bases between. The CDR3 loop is CASSFKGTNTEAFF. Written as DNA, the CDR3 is TGTGCCAGCAGCTTCAAGGGGACGAACACTGAAGCTTTCTTT.

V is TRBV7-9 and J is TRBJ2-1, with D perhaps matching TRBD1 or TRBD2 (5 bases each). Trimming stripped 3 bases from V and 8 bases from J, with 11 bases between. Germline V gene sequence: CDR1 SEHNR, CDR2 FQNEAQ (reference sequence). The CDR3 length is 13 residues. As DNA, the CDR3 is TGTGCCAGCAGCTTGCAGCTGGGGGATGAGCAGTTCTTC. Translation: CASSLQLGDEQFF.

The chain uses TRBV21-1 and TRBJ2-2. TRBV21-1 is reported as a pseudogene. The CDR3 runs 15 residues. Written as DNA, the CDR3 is TGTGCCAGCAGCAAAGGGGCCCCCGGGACCGGGGAGCTGTTTTTT. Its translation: CASSKGAPGTGELFF.

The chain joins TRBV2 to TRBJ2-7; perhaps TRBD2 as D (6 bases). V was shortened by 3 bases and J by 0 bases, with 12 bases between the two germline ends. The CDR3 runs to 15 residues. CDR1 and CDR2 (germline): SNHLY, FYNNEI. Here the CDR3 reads CASSDMWGVSYEQYF. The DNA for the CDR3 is TGTGCCAGCAGTGATATGTGGGGGGTCTCCTACGAGCAGTACTTC. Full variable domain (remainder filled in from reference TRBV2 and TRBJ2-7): EPEVTQTPSHQVTQMGQEVILRCVPISNHLYFYWYRQILGQKVEFLVSFYNNEISEKSEIFDDQFSVERPDGSNFTLKIRSTKLEDSAMYFCASSDMWGVSYEQYFGPGTRLTVT.

The CDR3 sequence: CATSDRDLMNTEAFF. The CDR3 DNA reads as TGTGCCACGAGCGACCGGGACTTAATGAACACTGAAGCTTTCTTT. V and J are TRBV15 and TRBJ1-1, with D perhaps TRBD1 (5 bases). The CDR3 is 15 amino acids. V was clipped by 9 bases and J by 0 bases, with 17 bases between them. The germline CDR1 and CDR2 sequences are LNHNV and YYDKDF (reference sequence). Variable domain in full (rest from reference TRBV15 and TRBJ1-1): DAMVIQNPRYQVTQFGKPVTLSCSQTLNHNVMYWYQQKSSQAPKLLFHYYDKDFNNEADTPDNFQSRRPNTSFCFLDIRSPGLGDTAMYLCATSDRDLMNTEAFFGQGTRLTVV.

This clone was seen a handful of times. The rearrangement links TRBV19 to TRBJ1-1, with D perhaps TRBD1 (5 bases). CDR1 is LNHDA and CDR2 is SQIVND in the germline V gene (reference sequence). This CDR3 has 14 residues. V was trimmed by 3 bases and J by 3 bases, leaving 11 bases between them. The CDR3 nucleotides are TGTGCCAGTAGTATGGTAGGGGCTGACACTGAAGCTTTCTTT. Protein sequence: CASSMVGADTEAFF.

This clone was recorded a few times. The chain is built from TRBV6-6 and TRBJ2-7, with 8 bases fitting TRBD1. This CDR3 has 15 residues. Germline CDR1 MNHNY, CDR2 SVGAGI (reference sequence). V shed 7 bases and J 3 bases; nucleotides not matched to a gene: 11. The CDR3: CASTFKPGGIYEQYF. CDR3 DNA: TGTGCCAGCACCTTTAAACCAGGGGGCATCTACGAGCAGTACTTC.

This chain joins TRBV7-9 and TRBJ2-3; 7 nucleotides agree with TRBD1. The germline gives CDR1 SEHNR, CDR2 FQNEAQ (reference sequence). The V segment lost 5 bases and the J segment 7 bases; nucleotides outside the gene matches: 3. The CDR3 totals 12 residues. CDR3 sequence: CASSARGNTQYF. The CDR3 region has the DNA TGTGCCAGCAGCGCCAGGGGGAATACGCAGTATTTT.

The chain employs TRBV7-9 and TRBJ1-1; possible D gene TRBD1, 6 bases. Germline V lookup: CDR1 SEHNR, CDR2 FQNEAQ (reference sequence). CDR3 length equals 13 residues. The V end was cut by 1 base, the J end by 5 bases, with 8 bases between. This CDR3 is CASSLDTGTEAFF. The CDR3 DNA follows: TGTGCCAGCAGCTTAGACACAGGGACTGAAGCTTTCTTT.

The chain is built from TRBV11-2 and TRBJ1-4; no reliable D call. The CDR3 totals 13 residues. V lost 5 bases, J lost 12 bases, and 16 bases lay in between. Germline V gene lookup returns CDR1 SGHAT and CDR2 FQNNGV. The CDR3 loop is CASSPGRARELFF. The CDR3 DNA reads TGTGCCAGCAGCCCGGGGAGGGCGCGGGAACTGTTTTTT.

CDR3 in amino acids: CASSSPTTGREQYF. CDR3 coding DNA: TGTGCCAGCAGTAGCCCGACGACTGGAAGGGAGCAGTACTTC. The chain links TRBV28 to TRBJ2-7; unclear D gene. The germline V gene encodes CDR1 MDHEN and CDR2 SYDVKM. V was trimmed by 5 bases and J by 7 bases, leaving 18 bases between them. This CDR3 comprises 14 residues. Drawing the rest from reference TRBV28 and TRBJ2-7, the complete variable domain is DVKVTQSSRYLVKRTGEKVFLECVQDMDHENMFWYRQDPGLGLRLIYFSYDVKMKEKGDIPEGYSVSREKKERFSLILESASTNQTSMYLCASSSPTTGREQYFGPGTRLTVT.

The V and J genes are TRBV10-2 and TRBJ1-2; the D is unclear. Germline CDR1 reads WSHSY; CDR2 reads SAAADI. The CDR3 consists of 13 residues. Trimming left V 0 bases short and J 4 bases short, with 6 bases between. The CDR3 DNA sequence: TGCGCCAGCAGTGAGTCGTCAACCTATGGCTACACCTTC. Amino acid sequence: CASSESSTYGYTF.